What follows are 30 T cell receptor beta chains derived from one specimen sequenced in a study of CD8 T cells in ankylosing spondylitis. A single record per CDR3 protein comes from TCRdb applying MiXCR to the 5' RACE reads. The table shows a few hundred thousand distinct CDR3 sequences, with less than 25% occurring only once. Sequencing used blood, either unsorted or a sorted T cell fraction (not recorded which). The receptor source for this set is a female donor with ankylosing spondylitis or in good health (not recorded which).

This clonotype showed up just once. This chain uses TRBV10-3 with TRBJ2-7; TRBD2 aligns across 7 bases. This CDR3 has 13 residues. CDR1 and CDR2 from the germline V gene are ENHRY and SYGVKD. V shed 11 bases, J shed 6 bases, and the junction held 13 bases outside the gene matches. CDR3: CAARTGGMSEQYF. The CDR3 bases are TGTGCCGCTAGGACGGGAGGTATGAGCGAGCAGTACTTC.

In DNA form, the CDR3 reads TGTGCCAGCAGTCCAAGAGGGTATGGCTACACCTTC. This translates into CASSPRGYGYTF. The chain is built from TRBV12-3 or TRBV12-4 and TRBJ1-2; D gene unclear. V was pared by 5 bases and J by 5 bases, with 9 bases between. The CDR3 has 12 residues.

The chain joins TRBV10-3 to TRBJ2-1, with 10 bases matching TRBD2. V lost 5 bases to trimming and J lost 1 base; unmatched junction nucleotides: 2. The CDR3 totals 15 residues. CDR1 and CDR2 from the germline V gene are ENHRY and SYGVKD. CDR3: CAISIAGGSYNEQFF. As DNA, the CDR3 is TGTGCCATCAGTATAGCGGGAGGATCCTACAATGAGCAGTTCTTC.

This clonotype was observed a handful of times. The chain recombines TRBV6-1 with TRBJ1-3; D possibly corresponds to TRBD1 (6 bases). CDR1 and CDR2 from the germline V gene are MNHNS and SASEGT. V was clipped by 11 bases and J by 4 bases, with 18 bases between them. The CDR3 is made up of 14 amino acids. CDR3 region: CASYRARDGNTIYF. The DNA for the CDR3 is TGTGCCTCCTACAGGGCACGAGACGGAAACACCATATATTTT.

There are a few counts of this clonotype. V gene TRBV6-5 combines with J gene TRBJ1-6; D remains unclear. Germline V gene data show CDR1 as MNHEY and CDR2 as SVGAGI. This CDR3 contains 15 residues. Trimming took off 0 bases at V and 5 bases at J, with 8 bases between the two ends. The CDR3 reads CASSYSGLNNSPLHF. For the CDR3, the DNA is TGTGCCAGCAGTTACTCCGGACTGAATAATTCACCCCTCCACTTT.

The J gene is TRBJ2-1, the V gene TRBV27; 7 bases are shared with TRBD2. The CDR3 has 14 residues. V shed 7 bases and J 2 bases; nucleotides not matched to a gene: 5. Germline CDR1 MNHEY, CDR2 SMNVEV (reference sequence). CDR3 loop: CASKRGGPYNEQFF. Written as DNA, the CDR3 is TGTGCCAGCAAGCGGGGCGGGCCCTACAATGAGCAGTTCTTC.

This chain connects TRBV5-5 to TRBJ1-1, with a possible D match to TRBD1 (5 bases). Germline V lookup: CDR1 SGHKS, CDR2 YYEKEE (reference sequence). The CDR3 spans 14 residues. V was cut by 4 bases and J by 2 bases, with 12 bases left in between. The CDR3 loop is CASSPWGVNTEAFF. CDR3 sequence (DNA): TGTGCCAGCAGCCCCTGGGGGGTCAACACTGAAGCTTTCTTT.

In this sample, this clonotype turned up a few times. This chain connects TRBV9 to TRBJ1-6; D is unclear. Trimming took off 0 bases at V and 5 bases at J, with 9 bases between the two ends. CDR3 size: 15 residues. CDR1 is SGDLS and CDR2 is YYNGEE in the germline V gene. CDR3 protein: CASSVGQPDNSPLHF. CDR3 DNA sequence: TGTGCCAGCAGCGTAGGACAACCTGATAATTCACCCCTCCACTTT.

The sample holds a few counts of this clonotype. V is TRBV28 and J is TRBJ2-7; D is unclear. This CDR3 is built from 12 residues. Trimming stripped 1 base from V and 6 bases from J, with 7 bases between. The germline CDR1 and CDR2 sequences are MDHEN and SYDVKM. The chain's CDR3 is CASSLYPSEQYF. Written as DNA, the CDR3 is TGTGCCAGCAGTTTATACCCAAGCGAGCAGTACTTC.

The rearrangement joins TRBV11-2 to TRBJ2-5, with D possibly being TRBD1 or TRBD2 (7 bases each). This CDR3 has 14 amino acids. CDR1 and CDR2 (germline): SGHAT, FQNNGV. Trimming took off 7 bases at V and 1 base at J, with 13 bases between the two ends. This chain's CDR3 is CASNSGTAQETQYF. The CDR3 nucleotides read TGTGCCAGCAACAGCGGGACAGCCCAAGAGACCCAGTACTTC.

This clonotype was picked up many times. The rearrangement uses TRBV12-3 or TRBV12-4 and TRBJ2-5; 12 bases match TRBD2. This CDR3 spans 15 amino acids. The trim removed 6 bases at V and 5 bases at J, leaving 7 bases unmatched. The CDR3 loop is CASSPTSGSGETQYF. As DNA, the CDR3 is TGTGCCAGCAGCCCGACTAGCGGGAGTGGGGAGACCCAGTACTTC.

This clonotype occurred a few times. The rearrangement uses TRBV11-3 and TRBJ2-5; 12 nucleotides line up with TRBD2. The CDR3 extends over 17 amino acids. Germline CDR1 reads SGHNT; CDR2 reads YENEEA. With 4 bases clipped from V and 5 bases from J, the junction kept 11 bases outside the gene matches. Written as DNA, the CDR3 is TGTGCCAGCAGCTCCGACCTAGCGGGAGGGGGATTGGAGACCCAGTACTTC. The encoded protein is CASSSDLAGGGLETQYF.

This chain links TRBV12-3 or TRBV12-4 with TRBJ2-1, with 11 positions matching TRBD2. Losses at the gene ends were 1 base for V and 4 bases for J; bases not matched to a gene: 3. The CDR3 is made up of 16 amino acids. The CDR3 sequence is CASSLGGLAEYNEQFF. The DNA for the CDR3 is TGTGCCAGCAGTTTAGGGGGACTAGCGGAATACAATGAGCAGTTCTTC.

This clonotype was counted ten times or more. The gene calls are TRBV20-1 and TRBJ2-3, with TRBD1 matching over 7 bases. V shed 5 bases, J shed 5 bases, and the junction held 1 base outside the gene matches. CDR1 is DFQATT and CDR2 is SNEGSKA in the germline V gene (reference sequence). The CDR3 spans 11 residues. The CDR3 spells CSASGGDTQYF. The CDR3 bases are TGCAGTGCTTCAGGGGGAGATACGCAGTATTTT.

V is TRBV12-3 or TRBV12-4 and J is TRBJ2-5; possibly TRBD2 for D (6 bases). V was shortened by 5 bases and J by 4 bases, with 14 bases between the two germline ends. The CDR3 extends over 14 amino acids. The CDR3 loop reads CASSQTSFLETQYF. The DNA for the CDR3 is TGTGCCAGCAGTCAGACTAGTTTTCTAGAGACCCAGTACTTC.

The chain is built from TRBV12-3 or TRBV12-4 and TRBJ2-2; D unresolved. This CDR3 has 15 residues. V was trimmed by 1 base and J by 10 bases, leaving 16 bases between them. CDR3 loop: CASSLGQVMGAELFF. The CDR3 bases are TGTGCCAGCAGTTTAGGTCAGGTCATGGGTGCGGAGCTGTTTTTT.

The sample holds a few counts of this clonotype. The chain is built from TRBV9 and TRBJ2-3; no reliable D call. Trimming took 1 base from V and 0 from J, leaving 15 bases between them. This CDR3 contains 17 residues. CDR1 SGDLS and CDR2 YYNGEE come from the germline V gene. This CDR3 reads CASSVPLIGTSTDTQYF. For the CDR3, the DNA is TGTGCCAGCAGCGTACCCCTTATTGGTACGAGCACAGATACGCAGTATTTT.

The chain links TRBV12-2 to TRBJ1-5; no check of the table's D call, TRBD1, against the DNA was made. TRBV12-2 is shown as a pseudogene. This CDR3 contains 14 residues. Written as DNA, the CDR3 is TGTGCAAGTCGCCCAGGGACAGGGGATCAGCCCCAGCATTTT. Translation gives CASRPGTGDQPQHF.

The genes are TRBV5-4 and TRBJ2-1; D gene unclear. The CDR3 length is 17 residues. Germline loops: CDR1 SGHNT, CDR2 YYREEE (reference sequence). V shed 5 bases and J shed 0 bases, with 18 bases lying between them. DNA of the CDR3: TGTGCCAGCAGGGACGCCGGCCGGATAAGCTCCTACAATGAGCAGTTCTTC. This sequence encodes CASRDAGRISSYNEQFF. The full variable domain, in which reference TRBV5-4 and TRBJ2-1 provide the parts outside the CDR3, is ETGVTQSPTHLIKTRGQQVTLRCSSQSGHNTVSWYQQALGQGPQFIFQYYREEENGRGNFPPRFSGLQFPNYSSELNVNALELDDSALYLCASRDAGRISSYNEQFFGPGTRLTVL.

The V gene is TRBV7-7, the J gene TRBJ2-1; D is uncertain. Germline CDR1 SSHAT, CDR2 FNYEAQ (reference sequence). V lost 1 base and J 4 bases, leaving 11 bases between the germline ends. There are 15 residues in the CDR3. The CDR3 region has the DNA TGTGCCAGCAGCTTAGACTTTTTCTCATACAATGAGCAGTTCTTC. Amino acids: CASSLDFFSYNEQFF.

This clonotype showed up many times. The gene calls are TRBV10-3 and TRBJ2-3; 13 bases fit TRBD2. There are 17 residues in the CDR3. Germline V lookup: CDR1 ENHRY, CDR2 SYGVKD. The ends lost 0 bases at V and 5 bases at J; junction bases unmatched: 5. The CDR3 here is CAISESGLAGQGDTQYF. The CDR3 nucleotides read TGTGCCATCAGTGAGTCGGGACTAGCGGGACAGGGAGATACGCAGTATTTT.

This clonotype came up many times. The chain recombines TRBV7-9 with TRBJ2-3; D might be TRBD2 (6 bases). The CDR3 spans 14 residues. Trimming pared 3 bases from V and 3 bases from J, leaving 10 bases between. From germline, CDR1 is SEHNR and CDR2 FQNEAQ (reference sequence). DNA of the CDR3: TGTGCCAGCAGCTTTCGACTAGAGACAGATACGCAGTATTTT. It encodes CASSFRLETDTQYF.

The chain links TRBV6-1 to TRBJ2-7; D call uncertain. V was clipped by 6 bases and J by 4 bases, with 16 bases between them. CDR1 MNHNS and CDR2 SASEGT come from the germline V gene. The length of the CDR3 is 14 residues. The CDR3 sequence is CASSPHGEQYEQYF. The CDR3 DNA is TGTGCCAGCAGCCCTCATGGAGAGCAGTACGAGCAGTACTTC.

The DNA of the CDR3 is TGTGCCAGCAGCCCGTACGAGCAGTACTTC. Amino acid sequence: CASSPYEQYF. V and J are TRBV7-2 and TRBJ2-7, with unresolved D. Per germline, CDR1 SGHTA and CDR2 FQGNSA. CDR3 length: 10 amino acids. The ends were cut back, 5 bases at V and 4 bases at J, with 3 bases in the middle.

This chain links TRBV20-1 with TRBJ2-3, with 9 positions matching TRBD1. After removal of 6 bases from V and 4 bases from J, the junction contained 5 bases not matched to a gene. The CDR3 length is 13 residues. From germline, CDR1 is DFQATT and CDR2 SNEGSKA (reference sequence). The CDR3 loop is CSAGTGQADTQYF. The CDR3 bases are TGCAGTGCCGGGACAGGGCAGGCAGATACGCAGTATTTT.

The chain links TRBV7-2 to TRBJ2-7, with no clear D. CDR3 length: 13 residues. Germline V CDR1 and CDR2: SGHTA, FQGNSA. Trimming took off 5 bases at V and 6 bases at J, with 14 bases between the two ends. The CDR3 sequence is CASSAPYLPEQYF. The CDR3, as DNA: TGTGCCAGCAGCGCCCCCTATCTGCCCGAGCAGTACTTC.

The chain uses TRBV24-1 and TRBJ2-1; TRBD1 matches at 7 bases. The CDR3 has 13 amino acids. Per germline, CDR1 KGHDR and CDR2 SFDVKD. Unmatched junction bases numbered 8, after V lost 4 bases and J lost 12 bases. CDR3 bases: TGTGCCACCAGTGACCCTCGGACAGGAAGGCAGTTCTTC. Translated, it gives CATSDPRTGRQFF.

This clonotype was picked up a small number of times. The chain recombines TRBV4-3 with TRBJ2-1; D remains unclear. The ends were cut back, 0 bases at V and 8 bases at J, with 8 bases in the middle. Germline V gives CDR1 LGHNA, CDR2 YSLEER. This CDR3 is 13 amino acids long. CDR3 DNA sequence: TGCGCCAGCAGCCAAGATCCTGCGGATGAGCAGTTCTTC. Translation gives CASSQDPADEQFF.

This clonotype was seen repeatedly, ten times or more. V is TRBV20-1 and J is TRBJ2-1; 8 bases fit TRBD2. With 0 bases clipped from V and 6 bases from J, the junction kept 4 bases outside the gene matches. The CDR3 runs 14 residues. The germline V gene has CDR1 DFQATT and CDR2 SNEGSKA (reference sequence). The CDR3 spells CSAREVAGINEQFF. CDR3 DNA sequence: TGCAGTGCTAGAGAGGTAGCGGGAATCAATGAGCAGTTCTTC.

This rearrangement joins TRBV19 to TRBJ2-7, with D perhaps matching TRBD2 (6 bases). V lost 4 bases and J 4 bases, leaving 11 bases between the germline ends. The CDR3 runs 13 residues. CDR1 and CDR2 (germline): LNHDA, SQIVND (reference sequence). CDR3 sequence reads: CASSRRDRYEQYF. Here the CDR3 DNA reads TGTGCCAGTAGTAGGAGGGACCGATACGAGCAGTACTTC.